These 25 T cell receptor beta chains came from one sample sequenced in a study of T cells in narcolepsy. Sequenced by immunoSEQ multiplex PCR; TCRdb stores in-frame clones only, minus some. The sample lists around 520 clones, 25% to 35% seen once, with roughly 47% in the top ten. Their antigens are not known. The material sequenced was cultured CD4+ T cells from cerebrospinal fluid. The receptors were sampled from a human donor with narcolepsy.

In its sample, this clone ranks as medium-sized (0.01 to 0.1%). The chain carries TRBV9 and TRBJ2-1; no clear D gene. From germline, CDR1 is SGDLS and CDR2 YYNGEE. Trimming stripped 4 bases from V and 0 bases from J, with 11 bases between. This CDR3 region has 15 residues. The CDR3: CASSPWTSSYNEQFF. Written as DNA, the CDR3 is TGTGCCAGCAGCCCCTGGACGAGCTCCTACAATGAGCAGTTCTTC.

This clone has more than one count but fewer than ten. The V gene is TRBV28, the J gene TRBJ1-2, with 7 bases that match TRBD1. Looked up from germline, CDR1 is MDHEN and CDR2 is SYDVKM. The CDR3 loop spans 14 amino acids. The V and J ends lost 6 bases and 2 bases, in that order; junction bases with no gene match: 6. DNA of the CDR3: TGTGCCAGCAGACCGGGACAGCTGAACTATGGCTACACCTTC. Residues: CASRPGQLNYGYTF.

The J gene is TRBJ2-1, the V gene TRBV25-1; 11 bases map to TRBD2. Germline CDR1 MGHDK, CDR2 SYGVNS. V lost 6 bases and J lost 12; bases outside the gene matches: 16. CDR3 length equals 16 residues. The CDR3 loop reads CASSLEETSGIGRQFF. CDR3 nucleotides: TGTGCCAGCAGCTTAGAAGAGACTAGCGGGATCGGGCGGCAGTTCTTC. Full variable domain (rest looked up from reference TRBV25-1 and TRBJ2-1): EADIYQTPRYLVIGTGKKITLECSQTMGHDKMYWYQQDPGMELHLIHYSYGVNSTEKGDLSSESTVSRIRTEHFPLTLESARPSHTSQYLCASSLEETSGIGRQFFGPGTRLTVL.

Notes on this clone: The junction departs from the called germline gene at one end, perhaps through a read error. The gene calls are TRBV5-4 and TRBJ2-1; the match to TRBD2 covers 12 bases. Per germline, CDR1 SGHNT and CDR2 YYREEE (reference sequence). This CDR3 is built from 14 residues. CDR3 sequence (DNA): TGCGCCAGCAGCTTGGTCTCTAGCGGGAGGGCTGTGTTCTTC. Translation gives CASSLVSSGRAVFF.

The chain is built from TRBV7-3 and TRBJ1-1; 9 positions agree with TRBD1. The V and J ends lost 3 bases and 5 bases, in that order; junction bases with no gene match: 10. Germline V gene lookup returns CDR1 SGHTA and CDR2 FQGTGA. The CDR3 is 16 residues long. The CDR3 nucleotides are TGTGCCAGCAGCTTCCCCGGACAGGGGTCGAGGACTGAAGCTTTCTTT. Residues: CASSFPGQGSRTEAFF.

The chain is built from TRBV5-8 and TRBJ1-1, with 9 bases matching TRBD1. This CDR3 is built from 16 residues. Germline V gene sequence: CDR1 SGHTS, CDR2 YDEGEE. V dropped 2 bases and J dropped 5; count of bases not matched to a gene: 10. CDR3 DNA sequence: TGTGCCAGCAGCTTCCCCGGACAGGGGTCGAGGACTGAAGCTTTCTTT. Amino acids: CASSFPGQGSRTEAFF.

Concerning this clone itself: The likely explanation is a read error, given a far larger clone one base away. Different DNA sequences within this sample yield the same CDR3. V usage is TRBV11-2 and J usage is TRBJ2-7, with D maybe TRBD2 (5 bases). The CDR3 has 14 residues. Germline V lookup: CDR1 SGHAT, CDR2 FQNNGV. The CDR3 here is CASSFGENPDGQYF. The CDR3 region has the DNA TGTGCGAGCAGCTTCGGGGAAAACCCGGACGGGCAGTACTTC.

The gene calls are TRBV11-2 and TRBJ2-6, with D hard to call. Trimming shortened V by 5 bases and J by 5 bases, and 25 bases separated the two germline ends. CDR3 size: 19 residues. CDR1 SGHAT and CDR2 FQNNGV come from the germline V gene. This CDR3 reads CASSNTETSNKSRANVLTF. In DNA form, the CDR3 reads TGTGCCAGCAGCAACACCGAAACAAGCAACAAAAGTCGGGCCAACGTCCTGACTTTC.

This clone is labeled as hyperexpanded. The chain is built from TRBV5-1 and TRBJ2-1; 12 bases fit TRBD2. Germline CDR1 SGHRS, CDR2 YFSETQ. J gave up 15 bases and V 0 bases, and 7 bases lay outside the gene matches. The CDR3 is 14 amino acids. CDR3 in amino acids: CASSLVSSGRAVFF. CDR3 nucleotides: TGCGCCAGCAGCTTGGTCTCTAGCGGGAGGGCTGTGTTCTTC.

The chain joins TRBV11-2 to TRBJ2-1; 8 bases line up with TRBD2. V was pared by 2 bases and J by 4 bases, with 7 bases of the junction left unmatched. The CDR3 is 16 amino acids. CDR1 and CDR2 from the germline V gene are SGHAT and FQNNGV. The CDR3 reads CASSLIAGSSYNEQFF. CDR3 coding DNA: TGTGCCAGCAGCTTAATAGCGGGAAGTAGTTACAATGAGCAGTTCTTC.

V is TRBV7-7 and J is TRBJ2-6, with TRBD1 as a possible D gene (5 bases). CDR3 length: 18 residues. Trimming removed 5 bases at V and 5 bases at J, with 22 bases between. Germline loops: CDR1 SSHAT, CDR2 FNYEAQ (reference sequence). The CDR3 is CASSDRPKSQSRANVLTF. The CDR3 region has the DNA TGTGCCAGCAGCGACAGACCTAAGTCACAAAGTCGGGCCAACGTCCTGACTTTC.

This clone was counted a few times. The rearrangement links TRBV28 to TRBJ2-7; TRBD2 is a possible D gene (5 bases). Trimming stripped 6 bases from V and 9 bases from J, with 21 bases between. In germline, CDR1 is MDHEN, CDR2 SYDVKM. The CDR3 runs to 14 residues. CDR3 residues: CASSFGENPDGQYF. CDR3 coding DNA: TGTGCCAGCAGCTTCGGGGAAAACCCGGACGGGCAGTACTTC.

V usage is TRBV5-4 and J usage is TRBJ2-7; the match to TRBD1 covers 7 bases. Trimming took 0 bases from V and 7 from J; bases not matched to a gene: 22. CDR1 and CDR2 from the germline V gene are SGHNT and YYREEE (reference sequence). This CDR3 comprises 19 residues. CDR3 bases: TGTGCCAGCAGCTTGGGGTTCAGGGGGATGGTGATACGTACTAAGGAGCAGTACTTC. It translates to CASSLGFRGMVIRTKEQYF. Full variable domain (remainder filled in from reference TRBV5-4 and TRBJ2-7): ETGVTQSPTHLIKTRGQQVTLRCSSQSGHNTVSWYQQALGQGPQFIFQYYREEENGRGNFPPRFSGLQFPNYSSELNVNALELDDSALYLCASSLGFRGMVIRTKEQYFGPGTRLTVT.

Details on this clone: This likely traces to a read error, being one base from a far larger clone. This rearrangement joins TRBV27 to TRBJ2-7; D not certain. CDR3 length: 12 amino acids. The V gene's germline CDR1 is MNHEY and CDR2 SMNVEV (reference sequence). The ends were cut back, 5 bases at V and 5 bases at J, with 10 bases in the middle. Here the CDR3 reads CASSAVWNEQYF. The CDR3 bases are TGTGCCAGCAGTGCCGTTTGGAACGAGCAGTACTTC.

This clone is large in the sample. The chain combines TRBV29-1 with TRBJ2-7; TRBD1 matches at 10 bases. The CDR3 sequence is 13 residues long. From germline, CDR1 is SQVTM and CDR2 ANQGSEA. After removal of 7 bases from V and 5 bases from J, the junction contained 8 bases not matched to a gene. CDR3 nucleotide sequence: TGCAGCGCCCGGGACAGGGGTACCAACGAGCAGTACTTC. It yields the protein CSARDRGTNEQYF.

The V gene is TRBV7-8, the J gene TRBJ2-1, with 12 bases identical to TRBD2. J was trimmed by 5 bases and V by 2 bases; bases with no gene match: 4. Germline V gene lookup returns CDR1 SGHVS and CDR2 FQNEAQ. CDR3 length: 16 residues. CDR3 nucleotides: TGTGCCAGCAGCTTAACGTGGACTAGCGGGAACAATGAGCAGTTCTTC. Protein product: CASSLTWTSGNNEQFF.

This clone was seen a handful of times. The chain links TRBV11-2 to TRBJ1-3; weak D call: TRBD1 (6 bases). Trimming stripped 3 bases from V and 0 bases from J, with 9 bases between. Germline V gives CDR1 SGHAT, CDR2 FQNNGV. The CDR3 sequence is 15 residues long. The CDR3 region has the DNA TGTGCCAGCAGCTTCTCGGACAGCTCTGGAAACACCATATATTTT. Its translation is CASSFSDSSGNTIYF. The whole variable domain, filled in from reference TRBV11-2 and TRBJ1-3, reads EAGVAQSPRYKIIEKRQSVAFWCNPISGHATLYWYQQILGQGPKLLIQFQNNGVVDDSQLPKDRFSAERLKGVDSTLKIQPAKLEDSAVYLCASSFSDSSGNTIYFGEGSWLTVV.

This clone is termed large. The chain employs TRBV15 and TRBJ2-2; TRBD1 matches at 7 bases. The length of the CDR3 is 15 residues. The V gene's germline CDR1 is LNHNV and CDR2 YYDKDF (reference sequence). Trimming cost V 6 bases and J 7 bases; bases outside gene matches: 11. The CDR3 DNA is TGTGCCACCAGGACCACAGGGGTTGTCCACGGGGAGCTGTTTTTT. Residues: CATRTTGVVHGELFF.

This sequence joins TRBV6-6 and TRBJ2-2; D is unclear. Trimming left V 11 bases short and J 1 base short, with 8 bases between. In germline, CDR1 is MNHNY, CDR2 SVGAGI (reference sequence). CDR3 length: 12 residues. This chain's CDR3 is CALAQNTGELFF. CDR3 DNA: TGTGCCTTAGCACAGAACACCGGGGAGCTGTTTTTT.

J is TRBJ2-3 and V is TRBV7-4, with no clear D. CDR3 length equals 14 residues. From germline, CDR1 is SGHVT and CDR2 SQSDAQ. Trimming stripped 3 bases from V and 0 bases from J, with 7 bases between. CDR3 in amino acids: CASSFTASTDTQYF. In DNA form, the CDR3 reads TGTGCCAGCAGCTTCACAGCTAGCACAGATACGCAGTATTTT. Combining the CDR3 with reference TRBV7-4 and TRBJ2-3 gives the whole variable domain GAGVSQSPRYKVAKRGRDVALRCDSISGHVTLYWYRQTLGQGSEVLTYSQSDAQRDKSGRPSGRFSAERPERSVSTLKIQRTEQGDSAVYLCASSFTASTDTQYFGPGTRLTVL.

This CDR3 reads CASSYAGATGRTEAFF. In nucleotides, the CDR3 is TGTGCCAGCAGCTATGCAGGGGCCACCGGTCGAACTGAAGCTTTCTTT. V and J are TRBV7-8 and TRBJ1-1; D is possibly TRBD1 (6 bases). The CDR3 is made up of 16 amino acids. V was clipped by 4 bases and J by 5 bases, with 20 bases between them. The germline V gene encodes CDR1 SGHVS and CDR2 FQNEAQ.

For this clone: Relative to the germline gene, one junction end is altered; a read error may explain this. The CDR3 region is CASSPLGPTGNEKLFF. The CDR3 coding sequence is TGCGCCAGCAGCCCGCTGGGACCGACCGGTAATGAAAAACTGTTTTTT. This rearrangement joins TRBV28 to TRBJ1-4, with D perhaps TRBD1 (5 bases). The CDR3 extends over 16 amino acids. The germline V gene encodes CDR1 MDHEN and CDR2 SYDVKM.

This clone was seen a handful of times. A far larger clone differs by one base, so this is likely a read error. The chain uses TRBV5-1 and TRBJ2-1; D unclear. This CDR3 region has 11 residues. The V and J ends lost 2 bases and 6 bases respectively, with 3 bases between them. Germline CDR1 reads SGHRS; CDR2 reads YFSETQ. The CDR3 is CASSLINEQFF. The CDR3 nucleotides are TGCGCCAGCAGCTTAATCAATGAGCAGTTCTTC. The entire variable domain, with the rest obtained from reference TRBV5-1 and TRBJ2-1, is as follows: KAGVTQTPRYLIKTRGQQVTLSCSPISGHRSVSWYQQTPGQGLQFLFEYFSETQRNKGNFPGRFSGRQFSNSRSEMNVSTLELGDSALYLCASSLINEQFFGPGTRLTVL.

This rearrangement joins TRBV6-6 to TRBJ1-1, with 9 bases matching TRBD1. Germline values: CDR1 MNHNY, CDR2 SVGAGI (reference sequence). With 6 bases clipped from V and 5 bases from J, the junction kept 13 bases outside the gene matches. The CDR3 runs 16 residues. CDR3 nucleotides: TGTGCCAGCAGCTTCCCCGGACAGGGGTCGAGGACTGAAGCTTTCTTT. Translated: CASSFPGQGSRTEAFF.

V usage is TRBV7-7 and J usage is TRBJ2-6, with D unclear. Trimming took off 5 bases at V and 0 bases at J, with 17 bases between the two ends. Germline V gene lookup returns CDR1 SSHAT and CDR2 FNYEAQ (reference sequence). This CDR3 contains 18 residues. Written as DNA, the CDR3 is TGTGCCAGCAGCCAGAATTCGGGCCGGACCTCTGGGGCCAACGTCCTGACTTTC. As protein: CASSQNSGRTSGANVLTF.